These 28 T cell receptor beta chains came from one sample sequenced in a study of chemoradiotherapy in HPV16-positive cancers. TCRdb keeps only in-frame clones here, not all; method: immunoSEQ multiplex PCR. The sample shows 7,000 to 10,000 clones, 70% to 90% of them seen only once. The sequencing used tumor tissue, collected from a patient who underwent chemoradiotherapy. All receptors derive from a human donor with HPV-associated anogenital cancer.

CDR3 bases: TGTGCCAGTTCGCCCGGTTGGGAGAACACTGAAGCTTTCTTT. Its protein is CASSPGWENTEAFF. The chain is built from TRBV19 and TRBJ1-1; D is unclear. Trimming shortened V by 8 bases and J by 1 base, and 14 bases separated the two germline ends. Germline assignment: CDR1 LNHDA and CDR2 SQIVND (reference sequence). The CDR3 runs to 14 residues.

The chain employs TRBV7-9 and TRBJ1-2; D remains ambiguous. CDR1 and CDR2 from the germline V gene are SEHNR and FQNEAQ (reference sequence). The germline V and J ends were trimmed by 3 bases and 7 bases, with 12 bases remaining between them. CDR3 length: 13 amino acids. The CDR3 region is CASSFDSAPGYTF. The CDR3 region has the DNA TGTGCCAGCAGCTTCGATTCCGCTCCTGGCTACACCTTC.

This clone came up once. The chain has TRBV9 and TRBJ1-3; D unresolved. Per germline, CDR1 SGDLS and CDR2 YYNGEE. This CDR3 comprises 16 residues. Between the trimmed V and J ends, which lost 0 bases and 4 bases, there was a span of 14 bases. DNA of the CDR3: TGTGCCAGCAGCGTAGGATGGAAGGGAACCGGAAACACCATATATTTT. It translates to CASSVGWKGTGNTIYF.

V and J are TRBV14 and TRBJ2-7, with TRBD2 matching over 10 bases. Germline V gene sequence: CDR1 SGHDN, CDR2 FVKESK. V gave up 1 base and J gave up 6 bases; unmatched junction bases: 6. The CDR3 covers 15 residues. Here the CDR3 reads CASSQVPSGSSEQYF. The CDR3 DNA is TGTGCCAGCAGCCAAGTTCCTAGCGGGAGTAGCGAGCAGTACTTC.

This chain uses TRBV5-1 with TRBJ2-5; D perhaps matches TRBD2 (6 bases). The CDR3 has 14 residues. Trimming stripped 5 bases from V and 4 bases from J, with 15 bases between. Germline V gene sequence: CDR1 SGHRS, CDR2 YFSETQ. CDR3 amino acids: CASREDSEGETQYF. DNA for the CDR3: TGCGCCAGCAGGGAGGATTCGGAGGGAGAGACCCAGTACTTC.

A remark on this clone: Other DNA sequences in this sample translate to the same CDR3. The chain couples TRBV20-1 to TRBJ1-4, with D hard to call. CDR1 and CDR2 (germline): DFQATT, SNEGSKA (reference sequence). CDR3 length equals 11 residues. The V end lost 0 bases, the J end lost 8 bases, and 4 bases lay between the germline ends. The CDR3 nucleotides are TGCAGTGCTAGAGATCGGGAAAAACTGTTTTTT. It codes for CSARDREKLFF.

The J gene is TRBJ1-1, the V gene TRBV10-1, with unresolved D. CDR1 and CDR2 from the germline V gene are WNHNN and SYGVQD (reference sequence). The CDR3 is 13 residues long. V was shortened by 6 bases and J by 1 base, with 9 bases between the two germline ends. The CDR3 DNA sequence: TGCGCCAGCAGGGCAGCTTCGAACACTGAAGCTTTCTTT. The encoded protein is CASRAASNTEAFF.

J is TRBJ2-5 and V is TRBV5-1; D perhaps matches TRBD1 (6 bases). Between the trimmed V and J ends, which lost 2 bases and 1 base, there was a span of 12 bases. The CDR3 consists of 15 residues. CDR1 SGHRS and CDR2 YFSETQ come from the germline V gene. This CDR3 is CASSFDRSFQETQYF. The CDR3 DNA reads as TGCGCCAGCAGCTTCGACAGGAGCTTCCAAGAGACCCAGTACTTC.

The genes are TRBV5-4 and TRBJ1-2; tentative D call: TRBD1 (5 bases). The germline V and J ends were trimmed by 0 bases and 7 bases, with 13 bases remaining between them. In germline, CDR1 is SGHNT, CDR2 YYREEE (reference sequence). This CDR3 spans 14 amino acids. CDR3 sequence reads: CASSLGQGGGGYTF. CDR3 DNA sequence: TGTGCCAGCAGCTTGGGGCAGGGAGGCGGTGGCTACACCTTC.

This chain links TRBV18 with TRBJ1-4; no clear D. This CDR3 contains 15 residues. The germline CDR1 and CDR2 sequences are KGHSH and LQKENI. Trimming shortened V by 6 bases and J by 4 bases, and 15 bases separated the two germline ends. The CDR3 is CASSRSPGINEKLFF. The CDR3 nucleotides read TGTGCCAGCTCTCGCTCTCCGGGTATTAATGAAAAACTGTTTTTT.

CDR3 sequence reads: CASSESTAGMAGELFF. The CDR3 coding sequence is TGCGCCAGCAGTGAGTCGACGGCAGGGATGGCCGGGGAGCTGTTTTTT. This chain links TRBV10-2 with TRBJ2-2, with D maybe TRBD1 (5 bases). CDR3 length: 16 amino acids. CDR1 WSHSY and CDR2 SAAADI come from the germline V gene. Trimming took off 0 bases at V and 6 bases at J, with 14 bases between the two ends.

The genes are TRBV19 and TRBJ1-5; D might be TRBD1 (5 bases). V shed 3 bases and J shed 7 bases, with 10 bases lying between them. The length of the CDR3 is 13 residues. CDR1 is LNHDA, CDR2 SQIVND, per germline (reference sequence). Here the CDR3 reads CASSIAGQQPQHF. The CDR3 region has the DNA TGTGCCAGTAGTATCGCAGGGCAACAGCCCCAGCATTTT.

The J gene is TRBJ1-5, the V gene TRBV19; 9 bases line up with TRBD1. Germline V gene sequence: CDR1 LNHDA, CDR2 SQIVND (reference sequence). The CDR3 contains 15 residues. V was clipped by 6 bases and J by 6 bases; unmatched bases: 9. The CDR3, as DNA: TGTGCCAGTAGAACCGGGACAGGGTTTATTCAGCCCCAGCATTTT. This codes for CASRTGTGFIQPQHF.

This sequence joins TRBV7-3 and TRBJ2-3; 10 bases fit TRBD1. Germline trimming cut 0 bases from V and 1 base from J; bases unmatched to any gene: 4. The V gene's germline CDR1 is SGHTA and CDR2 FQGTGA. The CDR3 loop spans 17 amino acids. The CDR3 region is CASSLTAGTGGTDTQYF. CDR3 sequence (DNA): TGTGCCAGCAGCTTAACGGCCGGGACAGGGGGCACAGATACGCAGTATTTT.

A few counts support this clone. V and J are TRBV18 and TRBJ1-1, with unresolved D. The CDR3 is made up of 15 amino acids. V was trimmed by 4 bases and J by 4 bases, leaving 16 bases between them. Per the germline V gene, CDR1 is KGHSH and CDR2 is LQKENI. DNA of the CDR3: TGTGCCAGCTCACTCTCTCCGGACCAACGCACTGAAGCTTTCTTT. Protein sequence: CASSLSPDQRTEAFF.

The CDR3 coding sequence is TGTGCCAGCAGCTTAACGTCCGGGCCCCCCGGGAATGAGCAGTTCTTC. Translating it yields CASSLTSGPPGNEQFF. This chain uses TRBV7-3 with TRBJ2-1; D remains unclear. The CDR3 sequence is 16 residues long. Trimming left V 0 bases short and J 7 bases short, with 16 bases between. From germline, CDR1 is SGHTA and CDR2 FQGTGA.

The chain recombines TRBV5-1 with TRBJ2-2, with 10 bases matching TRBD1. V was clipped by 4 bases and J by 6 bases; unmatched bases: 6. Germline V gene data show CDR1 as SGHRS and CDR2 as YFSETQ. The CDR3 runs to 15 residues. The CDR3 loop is CASSPRQGAAGELFF. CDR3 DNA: TGCGCCAGCAGCCCCAGACAGGGGGCAGCCGGGGAGCTGTTTTTT.

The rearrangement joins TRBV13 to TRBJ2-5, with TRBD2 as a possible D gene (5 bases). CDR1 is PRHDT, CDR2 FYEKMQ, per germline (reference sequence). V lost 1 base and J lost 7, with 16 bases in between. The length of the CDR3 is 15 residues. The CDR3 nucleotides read TGTGCCAGCAGCTTAGCAACCGAATCCGAGGGGACCCAGTACTTC. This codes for CASSLATESEGTQYF. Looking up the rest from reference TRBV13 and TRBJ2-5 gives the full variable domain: AAGVIQSPRHLIKEKRETATLKCYPIPRHDTVYWYQQGPGQDPQFLISFYEKMQSDKGSIPDRFSAQQFSDYHSELNMSSLELGDSALYFCASSLATESEGTQYFGPGTRLLVL.

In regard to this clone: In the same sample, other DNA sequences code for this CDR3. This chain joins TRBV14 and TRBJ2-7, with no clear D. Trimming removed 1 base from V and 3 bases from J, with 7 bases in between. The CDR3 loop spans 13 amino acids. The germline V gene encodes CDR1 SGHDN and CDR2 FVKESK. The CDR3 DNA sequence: TGTGCCAGCAGCCAAGTGAGGTTCTACGAGCAGTACTTC. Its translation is CASSQVRFYEQYF.

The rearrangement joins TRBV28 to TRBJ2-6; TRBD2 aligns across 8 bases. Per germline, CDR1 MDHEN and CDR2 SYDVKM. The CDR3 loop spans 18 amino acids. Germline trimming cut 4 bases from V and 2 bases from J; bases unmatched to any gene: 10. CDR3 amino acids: CASSSAGAGGPGANVLTF. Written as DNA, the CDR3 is TGTGCCAGCAGTTCCGCCGGGGCGGGGGGTCCTGGGGCCAACGTCCTGACTTTC.

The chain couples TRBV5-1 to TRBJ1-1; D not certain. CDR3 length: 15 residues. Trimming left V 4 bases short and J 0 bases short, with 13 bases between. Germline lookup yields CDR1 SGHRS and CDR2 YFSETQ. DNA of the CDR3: TGCGCCAGCAGCCCACGACAAGCGATGAACACTGAAGCTTTCTTT. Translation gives CASSPRQAMNTEAFF. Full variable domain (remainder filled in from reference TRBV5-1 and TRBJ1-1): KAGVTQTPRYLIKTRGQQVTLSCSPISGHRSVSWYQQTPGQGLQFLFEYFSETQRNKGNFPGRFSGRQFSNSRSEMNVSTLELGDSALYLCASSPRQAMNTEAFFGQGTRLTVV.

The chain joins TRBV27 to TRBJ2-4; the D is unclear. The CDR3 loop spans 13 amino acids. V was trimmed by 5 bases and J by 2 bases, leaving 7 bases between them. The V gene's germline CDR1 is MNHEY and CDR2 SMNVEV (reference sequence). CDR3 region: CASSTQPKNIQYF. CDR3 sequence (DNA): TGTGCCAGCAGTACACAGCCCAAAAACATTCAGTACTTC.

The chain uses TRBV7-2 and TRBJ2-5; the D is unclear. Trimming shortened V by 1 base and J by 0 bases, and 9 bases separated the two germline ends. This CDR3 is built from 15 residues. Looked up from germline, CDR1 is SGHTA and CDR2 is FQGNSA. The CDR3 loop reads CASSLDGWYQETQYF. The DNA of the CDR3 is TGTGCCAGCAGCTTAGACGGGTGGTACCAAGAGACCCAGTACTTC.

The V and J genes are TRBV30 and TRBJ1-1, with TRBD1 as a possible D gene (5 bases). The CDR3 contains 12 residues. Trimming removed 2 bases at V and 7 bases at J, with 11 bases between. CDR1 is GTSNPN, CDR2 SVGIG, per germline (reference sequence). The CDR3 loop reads CAWSSQVNEAFF. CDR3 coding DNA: TGTGCCTGGAGTTCACAGGTAAATGAAGCTTTCTTT. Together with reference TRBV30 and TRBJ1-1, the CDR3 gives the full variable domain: SQTIHQWPATLVQPVGSPLSLECTVEGTSNPNLYWYRQAAGRGLQLLFYSVGIGQISSEVPQNLSASRPQDRQFILSSKKLLLSDSGFYLCAWSSQVNEAFFGQGTRLTVV.

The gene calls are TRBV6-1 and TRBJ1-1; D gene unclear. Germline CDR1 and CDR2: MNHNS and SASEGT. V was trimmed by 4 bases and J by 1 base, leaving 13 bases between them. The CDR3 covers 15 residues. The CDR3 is CASSGTGLPNTEAFF. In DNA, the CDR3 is TGTGCCAGCAGTGGAACCGGGCTGCCGAACACTGAAGCTTTCTTT.

The CDR3 DNA sequence: TGTGCCAGCAGTGACAGGGGTGAAAAACTGTTTTTT. Translated, it gives CASSDRGEKLFF. V gene TRBV25-1 combines with J gene TRBJ1-4; tentative D call: TRBD1 (6 bases). The CDR3 is 12 residues long. Germline assignment: CDR1 MGHDK and CDR2 SYGVNS. V gave up 3 bases and J gave up 7 bases, with 6 bases separating them.

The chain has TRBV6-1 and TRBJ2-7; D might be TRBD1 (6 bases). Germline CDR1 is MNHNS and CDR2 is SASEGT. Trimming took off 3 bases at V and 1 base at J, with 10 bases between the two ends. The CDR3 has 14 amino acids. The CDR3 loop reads CASSESDRSYEQYF. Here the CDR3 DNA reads TGTGCCAGCAGTGAGAGCGACAGGTCCTACGAGCAGTACTTC.

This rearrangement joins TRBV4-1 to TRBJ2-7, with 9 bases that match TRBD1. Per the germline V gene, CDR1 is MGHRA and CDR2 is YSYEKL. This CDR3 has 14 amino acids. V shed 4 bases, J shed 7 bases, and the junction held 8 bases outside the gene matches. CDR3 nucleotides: TGCGCCAGCAGCCTTGAACAGGGGGCAATGGAGCAGTACTTC. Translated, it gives CASSLEQGAMEQYF.